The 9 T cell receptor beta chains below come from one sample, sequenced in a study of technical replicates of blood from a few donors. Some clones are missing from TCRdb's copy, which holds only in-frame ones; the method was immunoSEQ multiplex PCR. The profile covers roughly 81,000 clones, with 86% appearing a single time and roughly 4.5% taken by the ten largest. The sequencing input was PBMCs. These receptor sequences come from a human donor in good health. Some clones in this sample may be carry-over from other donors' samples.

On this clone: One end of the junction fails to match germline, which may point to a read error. CDR3 sequence (DNA): TGTGCTAGTGGTGGCGGGACCCGAATCTTC. Amino acid sequence: CASGGGTRIF. The rearrangement links TRBV12-5 to TRBJ2-1, with D maybe TRBD2 (6 bases). The germline gives CDR1 LGHNT, CDR2 FRNRAP. This CDR3 contains 10 residues.

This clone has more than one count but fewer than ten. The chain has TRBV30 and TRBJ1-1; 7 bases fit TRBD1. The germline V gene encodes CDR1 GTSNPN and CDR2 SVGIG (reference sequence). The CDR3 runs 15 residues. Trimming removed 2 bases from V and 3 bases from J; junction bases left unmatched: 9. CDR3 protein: CAWSPWTGRDTEAFF. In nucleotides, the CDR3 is TGTGCCTGGAGTCCCTGGACAGGTCGGGACACTGAAGCTTTCTTT.

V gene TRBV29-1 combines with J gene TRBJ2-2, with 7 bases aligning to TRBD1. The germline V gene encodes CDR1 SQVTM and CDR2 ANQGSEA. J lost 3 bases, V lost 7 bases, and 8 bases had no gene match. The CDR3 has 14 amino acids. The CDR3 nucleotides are TGCAGCGGCTTGCGACAGGGCGACACCGGGGAGCTGTTTTTT. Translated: CSGLRQGDTGELFF.

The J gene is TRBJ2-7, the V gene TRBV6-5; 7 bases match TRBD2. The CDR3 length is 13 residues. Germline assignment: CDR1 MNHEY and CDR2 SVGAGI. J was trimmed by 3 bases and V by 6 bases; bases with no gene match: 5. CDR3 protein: CASRGRENYEQYF. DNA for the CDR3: TGTGCCAGCAGAGGGCGGGAGAACTACGAGCAGTACTTC.

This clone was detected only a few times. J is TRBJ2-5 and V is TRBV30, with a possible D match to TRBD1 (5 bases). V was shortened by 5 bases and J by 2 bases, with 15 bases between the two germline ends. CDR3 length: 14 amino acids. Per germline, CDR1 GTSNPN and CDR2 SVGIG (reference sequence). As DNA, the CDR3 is TGTGCCTGGGCCTTAAGGGGTGCTCAAGAGACCCAGTACTTC. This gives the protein CAWALRGAQETQYF.

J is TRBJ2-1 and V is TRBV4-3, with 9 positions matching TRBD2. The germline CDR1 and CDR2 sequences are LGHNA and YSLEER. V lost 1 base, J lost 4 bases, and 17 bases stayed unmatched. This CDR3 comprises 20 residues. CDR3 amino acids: CASSQGFRGQGLAGYNEQFF. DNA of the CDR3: TGCGCCAGCAGCCAAGGGTTCAGGGGCCAGGGGCTAGCGGGGTACAATGAGCAGTTCTTC.

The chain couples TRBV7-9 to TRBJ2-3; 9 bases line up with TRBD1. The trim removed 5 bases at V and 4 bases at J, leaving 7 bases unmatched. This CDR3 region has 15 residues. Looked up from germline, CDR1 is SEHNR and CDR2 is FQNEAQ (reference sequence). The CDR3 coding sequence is TGTGCCAGCAGCCCGACAGGGGGGGGCGCAGATACGCAGTATTTT. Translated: CASSPTGGGADTQYF.

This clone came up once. The chain's CDR3 is CASSDTWGGAYGYTF. The DNA of the CDR3 is TGTGCCAGCAGCGACACCTGGGGAGGGGCCTATGGCTACACCTTC. The chain is built from TRBV7-2 and TRBJ1-2, with a weak D call TRBD1 (5 bases). The V and J ends lost 5 bases and 4 bases respectively, with 17 bases between them. CDR3 length: 15 amino acids. CDR1 is SGHTA, CDR2 FQGNSA, per germline.

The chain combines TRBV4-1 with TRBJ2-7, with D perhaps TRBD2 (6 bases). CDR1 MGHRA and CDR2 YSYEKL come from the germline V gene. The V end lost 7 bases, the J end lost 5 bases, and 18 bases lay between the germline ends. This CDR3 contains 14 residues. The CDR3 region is CASTRDFGINEQYF. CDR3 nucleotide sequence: TGCGCCAGCACCCGGGACTTCGGGATAAACGAGCAGTACTTC.